The 9 T cell receptor beta chains presented below share a single source sample, sequenced in a study of control samples from healthy donors and cancer patients. Libraries were prepared by immunoSEQ multiplex PCR; TCRdb keeps only in-frame clonotypes and omits some of them. The sample carries about 150,000 clones, roughly 93% recorded once. Material for sequencing was blood. These receptor sequences come from a man younger than 35 in good health.

The chain recombines TRBV7-9 with TRBJ2-7; 9 nucleotides agree with TRBD2. V dropped 6 bases and J dropped 0; count of bases not matched to a gene: 9. CDR1 and CDR2 (germline): SEHNR, FQNEAQ (reference sequence). CDR3 length: 16 amino acids. This chain's CDR3 is CASRGLAGDISYEQYF. CDR3 nucleotides: TGTGCCAGCAGAGGATTAGCGGGAGATATCTCCTACGAGCAGTACTTC.

The chain uses TRBV18 and TRBJ1-6; D gene unclear. Between the trimmed V and J ends, which lost 0 bases and 5 bases, there was a span of 14 bases. The CDR3 runs 17 residues. In germline, CDR1 is KGHSH, CDR2 LQKENI. The CDR3 is CASSPPQALTHNSPLHF. CDR3 coding DNA: TGTGCCAGCTCACCACCCCAGGCGCTTACACATAATTCACCCCTCCACTTT.

This chain links TRBV9 with TRBJ1-2; tentative D call: TRBD1 (6 bases). With 0 bases removed from V and 5 bases from J, the gap between germline ends came to 23 bases. The germline gives CDR1 SGDLS, CDR2 YYNGEE. The CDR3 runs to 18 residues. CDR3 residues: CASSVAVSEEGRGYGYTF. In DNA, the CDR3 is TGTGCCAGCAGCGTAGCGGTTAGTGAAGAGGGAAGGGGGTATGGCTACACCTTC.

This clone was counted a few times. The chain employs TRBV11-3 and TRBJ2-7; 7 nucleotides match TRBD1. Germline V gene lookup returns CDR1 SGHNT and CDR2 YENEEA. Trimming took 4 bases from V and 6 from J; bases not matched to a gene: 6. The CDR3 has 13 residues. CDR3 nucleotides: TGTGCCAGCAGCTCCAGGACAGGAGGCGAGCAGTACTTC. Its protein is CASSSRTGGEQYF.

This rearrangement joins TRBV19 to TRBJ1-4, with TRBD1 as a possible D gene (5 bases). Per germline, CDR1 LNHDA and CDR2 SQIVND (reference sequence). The CDR3 loop spans 16 amino acids. The V end lost 7 bases, the J end lost 3 bases, and 18 bases lay between the germline ends. CDR3 in amino acids: CASTLSGILSNEKLFF. CDR3 DNA sequence: TGTGCCAGTACCCTATCAGGGATATTGTCTAATGAAAAACTGTTTTTT.

The rearrangement links TRBV19 to TRBJ2-2; 9 bases map to TRBD2. V shed 9 bases, J shed 6 bases, and the junction held 14 bases outside the gene matches. In germline, CDR1 is LNHDA, CDR2 SQIVND (reference sequence). CDR3 length: 16 residues. The CDR3 sequence: CASKYFGASGAGELFF. The CDR3 DNA is TGTGCCAGCAAATATTTTGGGGCTAGCGGGGCCGGGGAGCTGTTTTTT. Full variable domain (remainder filled in from reference TRBV19 and TRBJ2-2): DGGITQSPKYLFRKEGQNVTLSCEQNLNHDAMYWYRQDPGQGLRLIYYSQIVNDFQKGDIAEGYSVSREKKESFPLTVTSAQKNPTAFYLCASKYFGASGAGELFFGEGSRLTVL.

This chain's CDR3 is CASSHLAGGPYEQYF. In DNA, the CDR3 is TGTGCCAGCAGCCATTTAGCGGGAGGGCCCTACGAGCAGTACTTC. The chain links TRBV3-1 (or the pseudogene TRBV3-2) to TRBJ2-7; the match to TRBD2 covers 11 bases. The CDR3 contains 15 residues. J was trimmed by 2 bases and V by 3 bases; bases with no gene match: 3. In germline, CDR1 is LGHDT, CDR2 YNNKEL (reference sequence).

This chain joins TRBV19 and TRBJ1-5, with D uncertain. The CDR3 has 13 residues. Trimming shortened V by 2 bases and J by 4 bases, and 6 bases separated the two germline ends. From germline, CDR1 is LNHDA and CDR2 SQIVND (reference sequence). CDR3 residues: CASSITGNQPQHF. The DNA of the CDR3 is TGTGCCAGTAGTATAACGGGGAATCAGCCCCAGCATTTT.

This clone occurred once. The rearrangement uses TRBV5-6 and TRBJ1-2; 7 bases align to TRBD1. The germline V gene encodes CDR1 SGHDT and CDR2 YYEEEE. The CDR3 covers 15 residues. J gave up 4 bases and V 1 base, and 7 bases lay outside the gene matches. The CDR3 reads CASSLRTGAGYGYTF. The CDR3 DNA reads as TGTGCCAGCAGCTTGAGAACAGGGGCCGGCTATGGCTACACCTTC.